The clone carrying this T cell receptor (beta chain) has a handful of counts. The germline V and J ends were trimmed by 4 bases and 3 bases, with 9 bases remaining between them. The CDR3 spans 13 residues. Germline assignment: CDR1 SEHNR and CDR2 FQNEAQ (reference sequence). This sample stems from a study of blood T cell repertoires in COVID-19. In the original analysis: Reference gene primers were amplified, and this amplification served to estimate nucleated cell counts. Produced via immunoSEQ multiplex PCR; TCRdb's table is partial and in-frame only. V and J calls and clone size follow that table, whereas D and trimming were derived from the DNA. There are 180,000 or so clones in the sample; about 70% occur only once, and roughly 8.8% lies in the top ten.

V gene TRBV7-9 combines with J gene TRBJ1-2; maybe TRBD1 (5 bases). This clonotype originated in a woman aged 50 to 60 with active or convalescent COVID-19. Material: peripheral blood. DNA of the CDR3: TGTGCCAGCAGCTCGCCACAGGACTATGGCTACACCTTC. This encodes CASSSPQDYGYTF. The full variable domain, rest sourced from reference TRBV7-9 and TRBJ1-2, is DTGVSQNPRHKITKRGQNVTFRCDPISEHNRLYWYRQTLGQGPEFLTYFQNEAQLEKSRLLSDRFSAERPKGSFSTLEIQRTEQGDSAMYLCASSSPQDYGYTFGSGTRLTVV.